The sequence of this T cell receptor (beta chain) was determined in a study of cytomegalovirus exposure and HLA in healthy donors. Study-level findings and limits: An analysis done earlier found most TCR beta V segments productive about 87% or about 30% of the time. Being indistinguishable, some V segments were excluded, TRBV6-2 and TRBV6-3 among them. Most CMV-associated TCR beta chains were later found to appear HLA-restricted. Clonal expansion, a later analysis showed, was greater in HLA-associated TCR beta chains than in equally common others.

13 Jbeta primers and 60 Vbeta primers were used for the PCR. Only in-frame clones appear in the TCRdb table, and some are missing; sequencing was by immunoSEQ multiplex PCR. This table holds about 150,000 clones, over 65% found once. With regard to this clone: Its antigen is as yet unknown.

Germline V gene sequence: CDR1 SGHNT, CDR2 YYREEE (reference sequence). V dropped 4 bases and J dropped 3 bases, with 10 bases sitting between them. CDR3 size: 13 residues. This TCR derives from a woman aged 40 to 49 in good health and CMV-seronegative. Sequencing was carried out using PBMCs. The chain employs TRBV5-4 and TRBJ1-2; the D is unclear. CDR3 protein: CASSDGGDYGYTF. DNA of the CDR3: TGTGCCAGCAGCGACGGCGGGGACTATGGCTACACCTTC.